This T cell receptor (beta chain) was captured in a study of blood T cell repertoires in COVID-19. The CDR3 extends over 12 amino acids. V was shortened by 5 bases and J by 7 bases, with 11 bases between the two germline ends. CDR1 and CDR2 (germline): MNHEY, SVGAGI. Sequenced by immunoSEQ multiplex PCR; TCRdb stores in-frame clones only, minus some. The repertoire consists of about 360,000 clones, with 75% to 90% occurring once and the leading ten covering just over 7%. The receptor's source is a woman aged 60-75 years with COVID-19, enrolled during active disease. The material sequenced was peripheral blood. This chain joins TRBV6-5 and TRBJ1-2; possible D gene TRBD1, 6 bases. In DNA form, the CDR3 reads TGTGCCAGCAGTAAGGACAGAGCTGGCTACACCTTC. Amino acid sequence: CASSKDRAGYTF.